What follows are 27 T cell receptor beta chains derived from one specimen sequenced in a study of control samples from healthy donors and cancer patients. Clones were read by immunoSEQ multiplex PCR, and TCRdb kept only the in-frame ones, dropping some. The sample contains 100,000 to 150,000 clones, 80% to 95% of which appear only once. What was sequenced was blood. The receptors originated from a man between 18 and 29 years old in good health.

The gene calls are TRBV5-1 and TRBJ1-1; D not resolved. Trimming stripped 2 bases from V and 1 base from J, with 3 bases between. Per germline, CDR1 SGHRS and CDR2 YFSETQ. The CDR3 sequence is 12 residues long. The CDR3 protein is CASSFGNTEAFF. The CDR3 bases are TGCGCCAGCAGCTTCGGGAACACTGAAGCTTTCTTT.

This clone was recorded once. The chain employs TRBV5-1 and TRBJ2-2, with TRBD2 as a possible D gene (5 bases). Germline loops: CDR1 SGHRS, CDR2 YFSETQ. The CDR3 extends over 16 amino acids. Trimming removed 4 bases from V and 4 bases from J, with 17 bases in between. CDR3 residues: CASSSTPPGSTGELFF. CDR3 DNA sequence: TGCGCCAGCAGCAGTACGCCTCCGGGGAGCACCGGGGAGCTGTTTTTT.

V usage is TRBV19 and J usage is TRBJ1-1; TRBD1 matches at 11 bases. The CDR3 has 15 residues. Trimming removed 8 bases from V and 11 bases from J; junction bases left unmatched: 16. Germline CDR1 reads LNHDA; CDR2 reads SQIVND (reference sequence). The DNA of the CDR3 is TGTGCCAGTCTCCCGGAAGGGACAGGGGGAGACCGGGCTTTCTTT. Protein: CASLPEGTGGDRAFF. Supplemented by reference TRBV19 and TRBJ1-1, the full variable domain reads DGGITQSPKYLFRKEGQNVTLSCEQNLNHDAMYWYRQDPGQGLRLIYYSQIVNDFQKGDIAEGYSVSREKKESFPLTVTSAQKNPTAFYLCASLPEGTGGDRAFFGQGTRLTVV.

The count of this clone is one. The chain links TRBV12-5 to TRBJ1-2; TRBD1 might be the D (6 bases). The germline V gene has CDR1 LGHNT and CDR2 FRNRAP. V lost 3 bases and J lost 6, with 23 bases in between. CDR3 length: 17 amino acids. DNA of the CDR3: TGTGCTAGTGGTTTCTTCGAGGGGGTAGGCGGTAGGGATGGCTACACCTTC. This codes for CASGFFEGVGGRDGYTF.

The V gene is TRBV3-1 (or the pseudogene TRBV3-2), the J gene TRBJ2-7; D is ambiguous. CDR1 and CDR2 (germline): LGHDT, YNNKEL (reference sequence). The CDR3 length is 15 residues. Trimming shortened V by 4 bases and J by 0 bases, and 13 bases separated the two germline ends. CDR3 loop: CASSLQPGSSYEQYV. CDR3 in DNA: TGTGCCAGCAGCCTCCAACCGGGTAGCTCCTACGAGCAGTACGTC.

This CDR3 is CASSRSGTDNEKLFF. The CDR3 DNA follows: TGTGCCAGCAGCCGGTCCGGGACAGACAATGAAAAACTGTTTTTT. J is TRBJ1-4 and V is TRBV6-5, with 7 bases identical to TRBD1. This CDR3 comprises 15 residues. Germline CDR1 and CDR2: MNHEY and SVGAGI. The V gene end was trimmed by 6 bases and the J gene end by 5 bases; junction bases not matched to a gene: 9.

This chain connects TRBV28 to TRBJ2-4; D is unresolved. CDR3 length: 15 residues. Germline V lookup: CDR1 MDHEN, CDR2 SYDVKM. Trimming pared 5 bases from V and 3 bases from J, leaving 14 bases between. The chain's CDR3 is CASSATLGFKNIQYF. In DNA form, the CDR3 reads TGTGCCAGCAGTGCGACACTGGGGTTCAAAAACATTCAGTACTTC.

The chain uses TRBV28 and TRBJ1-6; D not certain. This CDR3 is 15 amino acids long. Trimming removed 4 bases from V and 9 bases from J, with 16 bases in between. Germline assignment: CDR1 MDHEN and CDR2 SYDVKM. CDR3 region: CASSSDLSIISPLHF. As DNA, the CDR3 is TGTGCCAGCAGTTCGGACCTGAGTATAATTTCACCCCTCCACTTT.

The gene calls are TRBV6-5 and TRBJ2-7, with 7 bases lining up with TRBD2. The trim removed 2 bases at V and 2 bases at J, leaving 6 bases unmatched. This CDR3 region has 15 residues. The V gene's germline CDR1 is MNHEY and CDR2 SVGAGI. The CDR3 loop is CASSYVGGGAYEQYF. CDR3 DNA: TGTGCCAGCAGTTACGTGGGGGGGGGTGCCTACGAGCAGTACTTC.

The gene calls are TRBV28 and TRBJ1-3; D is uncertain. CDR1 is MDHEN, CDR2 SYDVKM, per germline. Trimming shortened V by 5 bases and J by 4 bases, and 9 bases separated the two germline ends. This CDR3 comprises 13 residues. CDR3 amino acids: CASSVQQGNTIYF. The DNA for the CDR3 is TGTGCCAGCAGTGTCCAACAGGGAAACACCATATATTTT.

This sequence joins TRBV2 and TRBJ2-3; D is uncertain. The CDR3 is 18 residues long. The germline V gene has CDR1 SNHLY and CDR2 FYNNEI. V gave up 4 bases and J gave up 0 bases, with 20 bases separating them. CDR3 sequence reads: CASSALNPVSASTDTQYF. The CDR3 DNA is TGTGCCAGCAGTGCGCTTAATCCAGTTTCCGCAAGCACAGATACGCAGTATTTT.

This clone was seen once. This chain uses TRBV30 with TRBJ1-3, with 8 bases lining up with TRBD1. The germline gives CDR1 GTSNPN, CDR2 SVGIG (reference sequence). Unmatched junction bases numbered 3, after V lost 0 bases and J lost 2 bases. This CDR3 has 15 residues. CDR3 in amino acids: CAWSVRTGPGNTIYF. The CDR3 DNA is TGTGCCTGGAGTGTAAGGACAGGGCCTGGAAACACCATATATTTT.

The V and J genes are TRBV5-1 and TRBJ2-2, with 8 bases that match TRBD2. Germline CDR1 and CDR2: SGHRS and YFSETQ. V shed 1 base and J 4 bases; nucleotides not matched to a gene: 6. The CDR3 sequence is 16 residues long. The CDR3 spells CASSLSAGVGTGELFF. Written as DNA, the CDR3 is TGCGCCAGCAGCTTGTCAGCGGGGGTCGGCACCGGGGAGCTGTTTTTT.

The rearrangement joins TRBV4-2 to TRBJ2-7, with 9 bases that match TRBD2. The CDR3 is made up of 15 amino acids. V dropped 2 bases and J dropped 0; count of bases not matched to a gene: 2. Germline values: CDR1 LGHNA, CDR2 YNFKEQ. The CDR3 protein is CASSQLAGSSYEQYF. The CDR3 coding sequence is TGTGCCAGCAGCCAACTAGCGGGGTCCTCCTACGAGCAGTACTTC.

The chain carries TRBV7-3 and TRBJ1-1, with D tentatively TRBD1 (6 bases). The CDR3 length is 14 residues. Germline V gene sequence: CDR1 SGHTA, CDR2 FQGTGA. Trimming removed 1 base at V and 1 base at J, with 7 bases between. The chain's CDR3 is CASSLSRGNTEAFF. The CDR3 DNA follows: TGTGCCAGCAGCTTAAGCAGGGGGAACACTGAAGCTTTCTTT. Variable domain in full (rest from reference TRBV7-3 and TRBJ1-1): GAGVSQTPSNKVTEKGKYVELRCDPISGHTALYWYRQSLGQGPEFLIYFQGTGAADDSGLPNDRFFAVRPEGSVSTLKIQRTERGDSAVYLCASSLSRGNTEAFFGQGTRLTVV.

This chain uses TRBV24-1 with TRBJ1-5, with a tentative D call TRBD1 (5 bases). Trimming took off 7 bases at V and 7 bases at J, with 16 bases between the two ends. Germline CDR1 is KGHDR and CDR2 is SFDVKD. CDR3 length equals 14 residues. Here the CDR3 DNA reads TGTGCCACCAGCGGCCGGGGGAGTTCGCAGCCCCAGCATTTT. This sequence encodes CATSGRGSSQPQHF.

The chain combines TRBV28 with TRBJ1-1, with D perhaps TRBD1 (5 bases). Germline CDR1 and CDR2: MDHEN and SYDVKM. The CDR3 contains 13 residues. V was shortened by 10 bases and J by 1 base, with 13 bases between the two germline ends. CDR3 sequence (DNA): TGTGCCACCTCCTATGGGGCGAACACTGAAGCTTTCTTT. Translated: CATSYGANTEAFF. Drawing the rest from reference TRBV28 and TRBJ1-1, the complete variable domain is DVKVTQSSRYLVKRTGEKVFLECVQDMDHENMFWYRQDPGLGLRLIYFSYDVKMKEKGDIPEGYSVSREKKERFSLILESASTNQTSMYLCATSYGANTEAFFGQGTRLTVV.

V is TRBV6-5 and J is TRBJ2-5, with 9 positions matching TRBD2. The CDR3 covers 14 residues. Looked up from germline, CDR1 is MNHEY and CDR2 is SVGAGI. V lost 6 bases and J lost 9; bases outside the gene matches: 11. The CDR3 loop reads CASSRGGGGRAQYF. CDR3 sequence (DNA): TGTGCCAGCAGCCGAGGCGGGGGGGGCAGGGCCCAGTACTTC.

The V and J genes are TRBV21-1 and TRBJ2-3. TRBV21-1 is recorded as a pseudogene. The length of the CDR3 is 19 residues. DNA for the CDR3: TGTGCCAGCAGCAAAAAGGGGAAAAGGTCTAGCCGGTCGACAGATACGCAGTATTTT. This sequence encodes CASSKKGKRSSRSTDTQYF.

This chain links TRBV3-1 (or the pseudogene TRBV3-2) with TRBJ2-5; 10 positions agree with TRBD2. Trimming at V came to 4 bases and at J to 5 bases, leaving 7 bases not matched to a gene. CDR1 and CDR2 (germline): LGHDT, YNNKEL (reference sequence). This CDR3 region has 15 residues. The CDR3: CASSLTSGIRETQYF. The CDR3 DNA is TGTGCCAGCAGCCTAACTAGCGGGATCCGGGAGACCCAGTACTTC.

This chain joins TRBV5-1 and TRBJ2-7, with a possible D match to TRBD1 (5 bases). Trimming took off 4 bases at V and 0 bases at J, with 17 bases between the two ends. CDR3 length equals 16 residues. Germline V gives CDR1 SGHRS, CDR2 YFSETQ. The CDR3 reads CASSRIQGRSSYEQYF. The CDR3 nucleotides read TGCGCCAGCAGCAGGATCCAGGGCCGGAGCTCCTACGAGCAGTACTTC. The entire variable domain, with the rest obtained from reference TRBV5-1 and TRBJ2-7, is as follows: KAGVTQTPRYLIKTRGQQVTLSCSPISGHRSVSWYQQTPGQGLQFLFEYFSETQRNKGNFPGRFSGRQFSNSRSEMNVSTLELGDSALYLCASSRIQGRSSYEQYFGPGTRLTVT.

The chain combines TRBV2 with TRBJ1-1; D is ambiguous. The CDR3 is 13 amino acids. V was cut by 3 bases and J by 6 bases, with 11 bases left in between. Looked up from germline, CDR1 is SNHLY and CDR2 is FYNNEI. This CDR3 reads CASSDPGPSEAFF. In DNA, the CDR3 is TGTGCCAGCAGTGATCCCGGCCCATCTGAAGCTTTCTTT.

The CDR3 protein is CASSGLLWGAPSDTQYF. Here the CDR3 DNA reads TGTGCCAGCAGTGGATTGTTATGGGGGGCCCCCTCAGATACGCAGTATTTT. The chain is built from TRBV2 and TRBJ2-3, with D perhaps being TRBD1 or TRBD2 (6 bases each). Germline V lookup: CDR1 SNHLY, CDR2 FYNNEI. The V end was cut by 4 bases, the J end by 4 bases, with 21 bases between. This CDR3 spans 17 amino acids.

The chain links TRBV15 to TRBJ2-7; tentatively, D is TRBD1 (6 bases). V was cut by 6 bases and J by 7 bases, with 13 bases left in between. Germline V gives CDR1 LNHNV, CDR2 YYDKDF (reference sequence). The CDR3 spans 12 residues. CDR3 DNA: TGTGCCACCAGTCGGGACATCTCAGAGCAGTACTTC. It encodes CATSRDISEQYF.

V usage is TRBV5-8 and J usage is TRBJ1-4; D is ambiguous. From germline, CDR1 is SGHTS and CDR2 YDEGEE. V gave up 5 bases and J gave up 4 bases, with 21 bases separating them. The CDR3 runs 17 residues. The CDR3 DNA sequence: TGTGCCAGCAGTCAACGTGCTCGGACGGACCATAATGAAAAACTGTTTTTT. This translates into CASSQRARTDHNEKLFF.

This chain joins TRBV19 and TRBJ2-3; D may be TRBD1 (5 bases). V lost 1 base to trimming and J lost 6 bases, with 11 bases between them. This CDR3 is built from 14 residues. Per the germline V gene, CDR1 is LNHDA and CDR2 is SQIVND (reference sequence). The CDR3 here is CASSIVYYRDTQYF. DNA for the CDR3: TGTGCCAGTAGTATAGTATATTACAGGGATACGCAGTATTTT.

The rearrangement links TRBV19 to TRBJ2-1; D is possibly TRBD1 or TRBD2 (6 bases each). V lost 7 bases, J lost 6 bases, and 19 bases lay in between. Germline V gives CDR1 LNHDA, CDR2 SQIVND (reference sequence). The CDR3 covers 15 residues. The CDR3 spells CASTTLEGVFNEQFF. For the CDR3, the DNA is TGTGCCAGTACCACCCTGGAGGGGGTTTTCAATGAGCAGTTCTTC.